Listed here is a single TCR beta chain. No antigen is known for it. No quality values exist for individual bases; no much larger clone is one base distant. These data come from a study of Graves' ophthalmopathy and Graves' hyperthyroidism (dated by TCRdb to the late 2010s). In the study overall: Peripheral blood was collected at initial diagnosis, prior to any treatment. The study used TCR beta repertoire signatures to distinguish Graves' ophthalmopathy from Graves' hyperthyroidism and to predict progression to ophthalmopathy. The independent validation cohort included 18 to 20 hyperthyroidism patients plus 17 patients who later progressed from hyperthyroidism to ophthalmopathy. In total, around 130 blood samples were TCR-sequenced: 43 ophthalmopathy, under 80 hyperthyroidism and some 17 hyperthyroidism-to-ophthalmopathy patients. Following sample collection, hyperthyroidism patients were given methimazole at a starting dose of 30 mg daily, and ophthalmopathy patients were given high-dose intravenous methylprednisolone. To explore V-J signatures that separate ophthalmopathy from hyperthyroidism, a discovery set of 95 to 100 patients was enrolled, consisting of 40 to 45 with ophthalmopathy and around 57 with stable hyperthyroidism. In roughly 6 hyperthyroidism patients, the T-cell repertoires found in thyroid tissue were compared with those found in blood.

Patients with ophthalmopathy had moderately to severely active disease, with a Clinical Activity Score of 3 or more, a NOSPECS grade of 4 or more, and a disease duration of less than 3 months. Patients with other autoimmune diseases, uncontrolled infections, pregnancy or lactation were excluded. Diagnosis relied on clinical symptoms, serum thyroxine, TRAb, thyroid ultrasound and orbital computed tomography. Using Ficoll-Paque density gradient centrifugation, PBMCs were isolated from 8.5 to 10 ml of fresh peripheral blood. Total RNA was extracted using Trizol reagent, and RNA quality was checked on an Agilent 2100 Bioanalyzer. The investigation overall reported the following: Most of the expanded thyroid clonotypes with a frequency above 0.001 were also detected in blood, and it was suggested that the thyroid immune response may be reflected by blood repertoires. No statistical method was used to predetermine the sample size, and group allocation was not hidden from the investigators. In validation, the model predicted ophthalmopathy progression with about 71% sensitivity and roughly 78% specificity; 12 predicted patients were CT-confirmed with GO in a median of around 6 months. The 13-signature model separated ophthalmopathy from stable hyperthyroidism with around 90% sensitivity and roughly 84% specificity in cross-validation, and 80%/75% in the test set.

Trimming costs V 7 bases and J 4 bases, and their ends lie 15 bases apart. The CDR3 measures 14 amino acids from cysteine to phenylalanine. This entry keeps only the CDR3 DNA: 42 bases, framed from base 1. CDR1 and CDR2 are drawn from the germline V gene: KGHDR, SFDVKD. For repertoire sequencing, the TCR beta CDR3 regions were amplified from RNA transcripts. A first-round RT-PCR used HTBI primers with the Qiagen OneStep RT-PCR kit, followed by a second-round multiplex PCR, size selection and purification. Sequencing of the libraries was carried out on an Illumina HiSeq2000 in paired-end mode with 100 bp reads. The paper's data handling went like this. SOAPnuke was used to process the reads, throwing out any read that had adapters, had uncalled bases, had a mean Phred below 15, or lacked an exact constant-primer or identifier match. COPE v1.2.5 was used to merge the high-quality paired reads. Each unique nucleotide sequence was treated as a clonotype, and MiTCR v1.1 was used to align the clonotypes to the IMGT TRB V, D and J references. The analysis was limited to V-J combinations with a frequency above 0.0001, which together covered approximately 99% of the repertoires. For each V-J combination, a TCR clonal expansion and chaos score was defined as F50 clonal expansion divided by the chaos observed in the TCRdist matrix. Welch's t-statistics and random forest were used to reduce features to 13 V-J combinations, which were fed into a naive Bayes classifier. The Morisita-Horn index was used to measure how similar the thyroid and blood repertoires were. In-frame beta chains were kept once TCRdb had trimmed the public reads at Q25 with fastp and called clones with MiXCR. Each entry is one CDR3 protein sequence, shown with its most common DNA and genes. TCRdb's processing, not the authors', yielded these V and J calls. This sample gives 660,000 or so distinct CDR3 sequences in total; 35% to 45% of them show up just once. Clones ranked in the top ten supply more than 2.5% of the sample.

Recombination joined TRBV24-1 with TRBJ2-5; 5 matching bases give a weak D call of TRBD1. The TCR originated in an adult man with Graves' ophthalmopathy. Sequencing input: peripheral blood. DNA sequence: TGTGCCACCAGGGGGTCTGGGGCAGTAGAGACCCAGTACTTC. Protein translation: CATRGSGAVETQYF.